This TCR beta chain came from a study of shared clonotypes between healthy human individuals. CDR3 length: 15 residues. Germline lookup yields CDR1 ENHRY and CDR2 SYGVKD. On sorted subsets, replicate PCRs used about 200 ng DNA, or roughly 30,000 T cell genomes. TCRdb's table, derived via immunoSEQ multiplex PCR, lists solely in-frame clones and lacks some. The table has about 680,000 clones, approximately 75% seen once. With regard to this clone: The junction differs from germline at one of its ends, possibly a read error.

Sequenced material: memory CD4+ T cells sorted from blood. As for subset: CD45RA-negative fraction. The genes are TRBV10-3 and TRBJ2-7, with a possible D match to TRBD2 (7 bases). This receptor was identified in a woman aged 25-40 years in good health. CDR3 protein: CASSYSGGGSYEQYF. The CDR3 DNA sequence: TGTGCCAGCAGTTACTCGGGGGGCGGTTCTTACGAGCAGTACTTC.